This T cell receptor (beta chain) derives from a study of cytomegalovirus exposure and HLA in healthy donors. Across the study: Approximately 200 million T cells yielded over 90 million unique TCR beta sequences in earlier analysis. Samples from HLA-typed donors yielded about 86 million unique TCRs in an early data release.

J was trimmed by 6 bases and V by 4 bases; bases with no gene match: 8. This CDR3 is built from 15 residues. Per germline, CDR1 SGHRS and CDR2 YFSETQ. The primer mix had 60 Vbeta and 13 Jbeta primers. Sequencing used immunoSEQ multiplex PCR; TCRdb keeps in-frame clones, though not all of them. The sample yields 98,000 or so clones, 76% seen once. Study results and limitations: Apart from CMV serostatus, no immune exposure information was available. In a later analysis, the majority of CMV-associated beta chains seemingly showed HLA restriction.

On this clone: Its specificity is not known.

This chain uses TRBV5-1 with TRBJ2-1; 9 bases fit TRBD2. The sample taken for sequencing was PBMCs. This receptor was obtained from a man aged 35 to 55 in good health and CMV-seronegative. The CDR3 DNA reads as TGCGCCAGCAGCGTTAGCGGGAGCGACTTCAATGAGCAGTTCTTC. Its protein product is CASSVSGSDFNEQFF.